This passage covers 26 T cell receptor beta chains from one sample sequenced in a study of T cells in Graves' hyperthyroidism and ophthalmopathy. It was RNA transcripts that yielded the amplified TCR beta CDR3 regions. A set of HTBI primers served as the primers for a first-round RT-PCR of the TCR CDR3. TCRdb used MiXCR to reprocess the multiplex PCR reads, holding one entry per CDR3 protein. The repertoire holds about 610,000 distinct CDR3 sequences, with roughly 46% as singletons. The specimen was peripheral blood or thyroid tissue (not recorded which). Source of these receptors: a woman under 30 with Graves' hyperthyroidism.

J is TRBJ2-1 and V is TRBV9, with D unresolved. CDR1 and CDR2 from the germline V gene are SGDLS and YYNGEE. The V end was cut by 4 bases, the J end by 5 bases, with 7 bases between. CDR3 size: 12 residues. The CDR3 nucleotides read TGTGCCAGCAGCACCCCTGACAATGAGCAGTTCTTC. Protein product: CASSTPDNEQFF.

In the case of this clonotype: The final CDR3 position lacks the conserved phenylalanine or tryptophan, pointing to a likely read error. The limits of the CDR3 on the DNA are not certain, so only TCRdb's listed CDR3 is given. CDR3 amino acids: CASSDRQNS. This chain connects TRBV9 to TRBJ1-1; the D segment call TRBD1 is taken from the table without a DNA check. A total of 9 residues make up the CDR3, ends included. Germline V gives CDR1 SGDLS, CDR2 YYNGEE.

This clonotype was seen at least ten times. V gene TRBV7-9 combines with J gene TRBJ2-7, with 8 bases lining up with TRBD1. Germline values: CDR1 SEHNR, CDR2 FQNEAQ (reference sequence). With 5 bases clipped from V and 3 bases from J, the junction kept 15 bases outside the gene matches. There are 17 residues in the CDR3. CDR3 in DNA: TGTGCCAGCAGCCTGCCCCCCGGACAGGGAAGAAACTACGAGCAGTACTTC. It codes for CASSLPPGQGRNYEQYF.

This clonotype has more than one count but fewer than ten. This may come from a read error, since a much larger clone is one base off. This chain connects TRBV20-1 to TRBJ1-1, with D unclear. V lost 5 bases and J 1 base, leaving 11 bases between the germline ends. Germline V gene lookup returns CDR1 DFQATT and CDR2 SNEGSKA (reference sequence). CDR3 length equals 13 residues. The CDR3 is CSAEPGRNTEAFF. In nucleotides, the CDR3 is TGCAGTGCTGAGCCCGGTAGGAACACTGAAGCTTTCTTT.

This clonotype appeared many times. The chain is built from TRBV6-1 and TRBJ1-4; D is uncertain. With 6 bases removed from V and 3 bases from J, the gap between germline ends came to 8 bases. This CDR3 has 13 amino acids. CDR1 is MNHNS, CDR2 SASEGT, per germline. This CDR3 reads CASRGLANEKLFF. CDR3 nucleotides: TGTGCCAGCAGGGGGTTGGCTAATGAAAAACTGTTTTTT.

This clonotype was detected many times. The genes are TRBV20-1 and TRBJ2-7; TRBD2 matches 10 bases. This CDR3 contains 15 residues. Germline loops: CDR1 DFQATT, CDR2 SNEGSKA (reference sequence). The J segment lost 7 bases and the V segment lost 4 bases, leaving 13 bases of the junction unmatched. The CDR3 here is CSAITGGLAGAEQYF. DNA of the CDR3: TGCAGTGCTATCACCGGGGGGCTAGCGGGAGCGGAGCAGTACTTC.

The sample holds many counts of this clonotype. The CDR3 is CASSANSRGRGEKLFF. The CDR3 DNA reads as TGCGCCAGCAGCGCGAATTCCAGGGGGCGCGGTGAAAAACTGTTTTTT. The V call is TRBV5-1, the J call TRBJ1-4; 8 bases are shared with TRBD1. CDR1 and CDR2 (germline): SGHRS, YFSETQ. J lost 7 bases, V lost 4 bases, and 12 bases had no gene match. CDR3 length: 16 residues.

The chain carries TRBV7-9 and TRBJ1-2; a weak D match, TRBD1 (5 bases). The germline V gene has CDR1 SEHNR and CDR2 FQNEAQ (reference sequence). CDR3 length: 14 amino acids. Trimming left V 5 bases short and J 4 bases short, with 14 bases between. This CDR3 reads CASSPPGAGYGYTF. In DNA form, the CDR3 reads TGTGCCAGCAGCCCCCCTGGGGCCGGCTATGGCTACACCTTC.

About this clonotype itself: A read error is possible here, since a much larger clone lies one base away. The chain joins TRBV19 to TRBJ2-2, with D maybe TRBD2 (6 bases). Per germline, CDR1 LNHDA and CDR2 SQIVND (reference sequence). CDR3 length: 15 amino acids. CDR3 region: CASSIIGRPTGKLFF. The CDR3 DNA reads as TGTGCCAGTAGTATAATCGGGAGACCCACCGGGAAGCTGTTTTTT.

This chain connects TRBV7-2 to TRBJ2-7, with TRBD2 matching over 13 bases. CDR3 size: 15 residues. The trim removed 4 bases at V and 7 bases at J, leaving 7 bases unmatched. From germline, CDR1 is SGHTA and CDR2 FQGNSA. The CDR3 DNA follows: TGTGCCAGCAGCTGGACTAGCGGGAGTTACAATGAGCAGTACTTC. This encodes CASSWTSGSYNEQYF.

In its sample, this clonotype was seen many times. The chain recombines TRBV6-5 with TRBJ1-4, with 7 nucleotides matching TRBD1. CDR3 length: 14 amino acids. From germline, CDR1 is MNHEY and CDR2 SVGAGI. The trim removed 7 bases at V and 4 bases at J, leaving 6 bases unmatched. The CDR3 spells CASMAGQYNEKLFF. CDR3 DNA: TGTGCCAGCATGGCGGGACAGTATAATGAAAAACTGTTTTTT.

Ten or more counts support this clonotype. The J gene is TRBJ2-2, the V gene TRBV7-8; 8 positions agree with TRBD1. CDR3 length: 14 residues. Unmatched junction bases numbered 3, after V lost 8 bases and J lost 1 base. Germline loops: CDR1 SGHVS, CDR2 FQNEAQ. CDR3 DNA sequence: TGTGCCAGCCGGGACAGGTGGAACACCGGGGAGCTGTTTTTT. Amino acids: CASRDRWNTGELFF.

This rearrangement joins TRBV2 to TRBJ2-7; 11 bases are shared with TRBD2. Germline loops: CDR1 SNHLY, CDR2 FYNNEI. The CDR3 covers 16 residues. Unmatched junction bases numbered 6, after V lost 3 bases and J lost 2 bases. CDR3: CASSDLGLAAPYEQYF. The CDR3 nucleotides are TGTGCCAGCAGTGATTTGGGACTAGCGGCTCCCTACGAGCAGTACTTC.

The genes are TRBV5-2 and TRBJ2-7; the table's D call of TRBD1 was not tested on the DNA. TRBV5-2 is classified as a pseudogene. The CDR3 is 12 residues long. The CDR3 bases are TGTGCCAGCAAGGTACAGGGTGCCGAGCAGTACTTC. It specifies CASKVQGAEQYF.

This clonotype was detected many times. This chain uses TRBV19 with TRBJ1-1, with D unclear. Germline V CDR1 and CDR2: LNHDA, SQIVND (reference sequence). The CDR3 is 11 amino acids. CDR3 protein: CGTGGWTEAFF. The CDR3 nucleotides are TGTGGGACGGGAGGGTGGACTGAAGCTTTCTTT. Full variable domain (rest looked up from reference TRBV19 and TRBJ1-1): DGGITQSPKYLFRKEGQNVTLSCEQNLNHDAMYWYRQDPGQGLRLIYYSQIVNDFQKGDIAEGYSVSREKKESFPLTVTSAQKNPTAFYLCGTGGWTEAFFGQGTRLTVV.

The sample holds a few counts of this clonotype. The chain links TRBV29-1 to TRBJ2-1; TRBD2 matches at 8 bases. Germline V gene data show CDR1 as SQVTM and CDR2 as ANQGSEA. This CDR3 contains 14 residues. V shed 5 bases and J 8 bases; nucleotides not matched to a gene: 11. CDR3 loop: CSVNLSPTSDEQFF. The CDR3 nucleotides read TGCAGCGTTAATCTTTCACCGACTAGCGATGAGCAGTTCTTC.

The chain uses TRBV20-1 and TRBJ2-7; D is perhaps TRBD2 (6 bases). CDR1 DFQATT and CDR2 SNEGSKA come from the germline V gene (reference sequence). This CDR3 contains 15 residues. The V end lost 6 bases, the J end lost 0 bases, and 18 bases lay between the germline ends. The DNA for the CDR3 is TGCAGTGCCAGCAGCCAGGGACTCGTCTCCTACGAGCAGTACTTC. It encodes CSASSQGLVSYEQYF.

This clonotype has a handful of counts. The chain is built from TRBV12-3 or TRBV12-4 and TRBJ1-4; D is ambiguous. Trimming left V 1 base short and J 0 bases short, with 12 bases between. There are 17 residues in the CDR3. The CDR3 DNA is TGTGCCAGCAGTTTAGAGTGGGCATCTTCAACTAATGAAAAACTGTTTTTT. The encoded protein is CASSLEWASSTNEKLFF.

The chain couples TRBV20-1 to TRBJ1-6, with 7 nucleotides matching TRBD1. Trimming cost V 3 bases and J 7 bases; bases outside gene matches: 9. This CDR3 comprises 15 residues. The germline CDR1 and CDR2 sequences are DFQATT and SNEGSKA (reference sequence). CDR3 loop: CSARWAGTVNSPLHF. The CDR3 coding sequence is TGCAGTGCTAGGTGGGCAGGGACAGTGAATTCACCCCTCCACTTT.

This clonotype appeared many times. This chain uses TRBV11-1 with TRBJ1-2; TRBD1 matches 9 bases. J was trimmed by 5 bases and V by 5 bases; bases with no gene match: 12. Germline assignment: CDR1 SGHAT and CDR2 FQDESV (reference sequence). This CDR3 is built from 16 residues. CDR3 protein: CASSQYGDRVDYGYTF. The CDR3 DNA reads TGTGCCAGCAGCCAATACGGGGACAGGGTCGATTATGGCTACACCTTC.

This clonotype has a count of ten or more. This chain uses TRBV7-6 with TRBJ2-7; D gene ambiguous. The CDR3 is made up of 13 amino acids. The germline V gene has CDR1 SGHVS and CDR2 FNYEAQ. Trimming took off 2 bases at V and 8 bases at J, with 13 bases between the two ends. CDR3 sequence reads: CASSLLGSTKQYF. Here the CDR3 DNA reads TGTGCCAGCAGCTTATTGGGTTCAACCAAGCAGTACTTC.

This clonotype was observed at least ten times. The chain couples TRBV30 to TRBJ1-1, with D perhaps TRBD1 (5 bases). The V gene's germline CDR1 is GTSNPN and CDR2 SVGIG (reference sequence). V lost 5 bases and J lost 1, with 14 bases in between. This CDR3 has 14 amino acids. DNA of the CDR3: TGTGCCTGGGGGACCAGGACGGGGAACACTGAAGCTTTCTTT. The encoded protein is CAWGTRTGNTEAFF. The whole variable domain, filled in from reference TRBV30 and TRBJ1-1, reads SQTIHQWPATLVQPVGSPLSLECTVEGTSNPNLYWYRQAAGRGLQLLFYSVGIGQISSEVPQNLSASRPQDRQFILSSKKLLLSDSGFYLCAWGTRTGNTEAFFGQGTRLTVV.

This clonotype was counted ten times or more. The chain couples TRBV10-3 to TRBJ1-5; D is undetermined. This CDR3 has 15 amino acids. Trimming left V 3 bases short and J 2 bases short, with 11 bases between. The germline gives CDR1 ENHRY, CDR2 SYGVKD. In nucleotides, the CDR3 is TGTGCCATCAGTGACCAAGTGCGTGGCAATCAGCCCCAGCATTTT. Protein product: CAISDQVRGNQPQHF.

This clonotype was detected ten times or more. This chain connects TRBV5-5 to TRBJ1-6, with 8 bases identical to TRBD1. The CDR3 covers 14 residues. The V segment lost 3 bases and the J segment 7 bases; nucleotides outside the gene matches: 3. The germline V gene encodes CDR1 SGHKS and CDR2 YYEKEE (reference sequence). The chain's CDR3 is CASSSQGANSPLHF. The CDR3 region has the DNA TGTGCCAGCAGCTCGCAGGGGGCGAATTCACCCCTCCACTTT.

The chain has TRBV20-1 and TRBJ2-1, with 10 positions matching TRBD2. V lost 1 base and J lost 2; bases outside the gene matches: 2. The CDR3 is made up of 15 amino acids. CDR1 DFQATT and CDR2 SNEGSKA come from the germline V gene (reference sequence). CDR3 in DNA: TGCAGTGCTAGAGTCCTAGCGGGAGCCTACAATGAGCAGTTCTTC. This sequence encodes CSARVLAGAYNEQFF.

The chain carries TRBV20-1 and TRBJ2-5, with TRBD1 matching over 8 bases. CDR1 is DFQATT, CDR2 SNEGSKA, per germline (reference sequence). This CDR3 spans 14 amino acids. Unmatched junction bases numbered 5, after V lost 2 bases and J lost 3 bases. CDR3: CSARPQQGEETQYF. The DNA of the CDR3 is TGCAGTGCTAGACCTCAACAGGGGGAAGAGACCCAGTACTTC.